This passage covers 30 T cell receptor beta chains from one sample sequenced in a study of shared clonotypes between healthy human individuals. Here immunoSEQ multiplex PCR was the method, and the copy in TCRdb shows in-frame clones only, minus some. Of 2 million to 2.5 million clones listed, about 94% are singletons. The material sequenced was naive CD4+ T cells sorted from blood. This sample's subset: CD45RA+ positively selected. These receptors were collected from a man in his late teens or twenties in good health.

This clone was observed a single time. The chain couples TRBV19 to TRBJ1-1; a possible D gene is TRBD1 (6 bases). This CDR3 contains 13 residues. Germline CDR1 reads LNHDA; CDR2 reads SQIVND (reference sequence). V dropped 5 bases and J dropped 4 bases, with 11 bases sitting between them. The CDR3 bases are TGTGCCAGTAGTGGACAGTTATTCACTGAAGCTTTCTTT. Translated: CASSGQLFTEAFF.

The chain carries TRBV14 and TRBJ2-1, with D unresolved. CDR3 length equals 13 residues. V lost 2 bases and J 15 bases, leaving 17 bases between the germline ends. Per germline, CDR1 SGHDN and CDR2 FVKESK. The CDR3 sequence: CASSQRSSETWFF. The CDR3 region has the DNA TGTGCCAGCAGCCAACGGTCCAGCGAGACATGGTTCTTC.

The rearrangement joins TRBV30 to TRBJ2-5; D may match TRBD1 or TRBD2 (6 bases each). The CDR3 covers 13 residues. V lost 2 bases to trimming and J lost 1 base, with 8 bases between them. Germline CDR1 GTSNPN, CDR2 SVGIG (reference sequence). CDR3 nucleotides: TGTGCCTGGAGTCCGGGGGCCCAAGAGACCCAGTACTTC. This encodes CAWSPGAQETQYF.

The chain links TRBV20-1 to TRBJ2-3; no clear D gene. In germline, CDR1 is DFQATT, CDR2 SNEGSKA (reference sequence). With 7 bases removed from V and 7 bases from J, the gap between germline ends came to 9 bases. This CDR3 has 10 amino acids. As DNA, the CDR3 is TGCAGTGTTCGGCGGAATACGCAGTATTTT. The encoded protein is CSVRRNTQYF.

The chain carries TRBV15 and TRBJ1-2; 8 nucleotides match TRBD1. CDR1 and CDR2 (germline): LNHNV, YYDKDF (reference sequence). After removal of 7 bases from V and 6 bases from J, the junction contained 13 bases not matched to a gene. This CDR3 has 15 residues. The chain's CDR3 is CATTGQETPSNGYTF. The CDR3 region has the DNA TGTGCCACCACGGGACAGGAGACTCCTTCTAATGGCTACACCTTC.

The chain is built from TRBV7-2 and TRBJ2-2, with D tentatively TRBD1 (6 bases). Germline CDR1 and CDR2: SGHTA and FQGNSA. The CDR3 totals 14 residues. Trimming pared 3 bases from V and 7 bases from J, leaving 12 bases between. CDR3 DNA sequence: TGTGCCAGCAGCTTTACAGGGACGGGCGGGGAGCTGTTTTTT. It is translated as CASSFTGTGGELFF. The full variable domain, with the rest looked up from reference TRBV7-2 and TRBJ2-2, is GAGVSQSPSNKVTEKGKDVELRCDPISGHTALYWYRQSLGQGLEFLIYFQGNSAPDKSGLPSDRFSAERTGGSVSTLTIQRTQQEDSAVYLCASSFTGTGGELFFGEGSRLTVL.

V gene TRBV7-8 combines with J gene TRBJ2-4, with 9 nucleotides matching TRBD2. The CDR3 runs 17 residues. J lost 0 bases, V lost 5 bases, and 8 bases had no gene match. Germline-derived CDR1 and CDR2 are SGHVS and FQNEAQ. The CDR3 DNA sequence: TGTGCCAGCAGCCCTCGCGGGGGGGACTTAGCCAAAAACATTCAGTACTTC. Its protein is CASSPRGGDLAKNIQYF.

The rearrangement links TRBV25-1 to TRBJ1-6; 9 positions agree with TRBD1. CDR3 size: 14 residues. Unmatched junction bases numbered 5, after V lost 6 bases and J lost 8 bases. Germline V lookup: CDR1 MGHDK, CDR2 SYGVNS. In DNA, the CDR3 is TGTGCCAGCAGACCACAGGGGGCAGATTCACCCCTCCACTTT. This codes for CASRPQGADSPLHF.

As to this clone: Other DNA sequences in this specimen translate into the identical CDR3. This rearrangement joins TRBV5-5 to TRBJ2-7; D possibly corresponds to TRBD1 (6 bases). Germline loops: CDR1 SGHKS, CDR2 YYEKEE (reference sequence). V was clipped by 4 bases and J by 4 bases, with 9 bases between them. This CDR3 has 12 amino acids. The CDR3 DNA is TGTGCCAGCAGCCCGCAGGGGTACGAGCAGTACTTC. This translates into CASSPQGYEQYF. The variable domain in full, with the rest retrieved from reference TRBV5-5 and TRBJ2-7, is DAGVTQSPTHLIKTRGQQVTLRCSPISGHKSVSWYQQVLGQGPQFIFQYYEKEERGRGNFPDRFSARQFPNYSSELNVNALLLGDSALYLCASSPQGYEQYFGPGTRLTVT.

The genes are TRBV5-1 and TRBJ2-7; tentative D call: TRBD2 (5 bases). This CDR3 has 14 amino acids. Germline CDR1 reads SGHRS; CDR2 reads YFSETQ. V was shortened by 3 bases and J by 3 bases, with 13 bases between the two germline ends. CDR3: CASSSLSGDYEQYF. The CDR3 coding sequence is TGCGCCAGCAGCTCCCTTTCCGGGGACTACGAGCAGTACTTC.

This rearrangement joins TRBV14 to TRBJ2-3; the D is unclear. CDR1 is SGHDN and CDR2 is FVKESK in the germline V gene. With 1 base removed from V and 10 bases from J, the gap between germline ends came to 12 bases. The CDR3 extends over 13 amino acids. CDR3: CASSQALAGPQYF. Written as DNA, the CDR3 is TGTGCCAGCAGCCAAGCTCTGGCTGGCCCGCAGTATTTT.

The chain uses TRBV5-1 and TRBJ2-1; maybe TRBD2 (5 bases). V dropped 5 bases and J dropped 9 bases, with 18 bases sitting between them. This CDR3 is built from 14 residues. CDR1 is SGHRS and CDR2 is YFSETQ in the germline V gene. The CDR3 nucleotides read TGCGCCAGCAGTTTCCTATCCGGGATGGGTGAGCAGTTCTTC. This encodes CASSFLSGMGEQFF.

CDR3 sequence: CASSALEVVAEKLFF. In DNA, the CDR3 is TGTGCCAGCAGTGCGTTAGAGGTGGTAGCGGAAAAACTGTTTTTT. This chain connects TRBV25-1 to TRBJ1-4; D remains unclear. Trimming took off 4 bases at V and 8 bases at J, with 17 bases between the two ends. The CDR3 has 15 residues. CDR1 and CDR2 (germline): MGHDK, SYGVNS.

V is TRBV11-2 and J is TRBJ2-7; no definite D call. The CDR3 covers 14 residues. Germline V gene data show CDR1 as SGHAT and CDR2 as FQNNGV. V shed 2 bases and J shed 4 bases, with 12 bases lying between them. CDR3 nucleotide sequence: TGTGCCAGCAGCTTATCTGCATTTGGATACGAGCAGTACTTC. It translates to CASSLSAFGYEQYF.

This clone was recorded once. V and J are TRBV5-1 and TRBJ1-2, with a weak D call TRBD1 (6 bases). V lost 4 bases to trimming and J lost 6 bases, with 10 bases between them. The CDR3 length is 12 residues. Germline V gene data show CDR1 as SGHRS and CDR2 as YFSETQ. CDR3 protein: CASSADRHGYTF. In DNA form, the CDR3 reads TGCGCCAGCAGCGCGGACAGACATGGCTACACCTTC.

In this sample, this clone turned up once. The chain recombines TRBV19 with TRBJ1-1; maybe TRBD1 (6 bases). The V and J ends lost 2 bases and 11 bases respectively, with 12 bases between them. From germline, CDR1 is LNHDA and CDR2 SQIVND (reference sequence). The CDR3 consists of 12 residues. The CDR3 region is CASSIQGTRAFF. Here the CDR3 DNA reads TGTGCCAGTAGTATACAGGGGACTCGGGCTTTCTTT.

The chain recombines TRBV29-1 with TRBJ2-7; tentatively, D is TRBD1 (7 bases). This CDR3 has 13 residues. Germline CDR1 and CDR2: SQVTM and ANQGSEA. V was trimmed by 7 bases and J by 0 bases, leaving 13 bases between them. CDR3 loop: CSGRDSLSYEQYF. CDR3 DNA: TGCAGCGGGCGGGACAGCCTCTCCTACGAGCAGTACTTC.

The CDR3 spells CARSSSGRAREQYF. CDR3 nucleotides: TGTGCCAGAAGCTCTAGCGGGAGGGCCCGTGAGCAGTACTTC. This chain connects TRBV5-3 to TRBJ2-7; 12 bases are shared with TRBD2. TRBV5-3 is given ORF status, its function remaining uncertain. V shed 3 bases, J shed 7 bases, and the junction held 5 bases outside the gene matches. The CDR3 length is 14 residues.

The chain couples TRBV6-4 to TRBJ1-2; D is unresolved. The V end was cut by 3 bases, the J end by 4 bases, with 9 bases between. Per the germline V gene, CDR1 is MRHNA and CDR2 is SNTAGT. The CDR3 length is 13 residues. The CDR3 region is CASSEWEGYGYTF. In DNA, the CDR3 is TGTGCCAGCAGTGAATGGGAGGGCTATGGCTACACCTTC.

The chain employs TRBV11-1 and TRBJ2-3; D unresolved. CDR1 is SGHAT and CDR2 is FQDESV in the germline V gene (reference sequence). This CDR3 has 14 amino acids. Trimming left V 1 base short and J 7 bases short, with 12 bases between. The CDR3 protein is CASSLDKRPNTQYF. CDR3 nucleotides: TGTGCCAGCAGCTTAGATAAAAGGCCCAATACGCAGTATTTT. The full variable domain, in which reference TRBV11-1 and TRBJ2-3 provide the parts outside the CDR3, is EAEVAQSPRYKITEKSQAVAFWCDPISGHATLYWYRQILGQGPELLVQFQDESVVDDSQLPKDRFSAERLKGVDSTLKIQPAELGDSAMYLCASSLDKRPNTQYFGPGTRLTVL.

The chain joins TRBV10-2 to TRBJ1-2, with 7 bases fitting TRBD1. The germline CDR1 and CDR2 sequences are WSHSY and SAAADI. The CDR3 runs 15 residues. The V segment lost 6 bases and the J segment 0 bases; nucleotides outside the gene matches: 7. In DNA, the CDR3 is TGCGCCAGCAGATCTGGGACAGTCACTAACTATGGCTACACCTTC. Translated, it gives CASRSGTVTNYGYTF.

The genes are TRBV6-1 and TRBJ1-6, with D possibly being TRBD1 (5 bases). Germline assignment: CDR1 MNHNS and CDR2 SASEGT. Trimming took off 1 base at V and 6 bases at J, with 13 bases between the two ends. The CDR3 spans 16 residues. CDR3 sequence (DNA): TGTGCCAGCAGTGAAGAATTGGGGACGGGTAATTCACCCCTCCACTTT. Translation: CASSEELGTGNSPLHF.

This chain's CDR3 is CASRAPTANYGYTF. As DNA, the CDR3 is TGTGCCAGCAGGGCCCCGACAGCTAACTATGGCTACACCTTC. The chain joins TRBV2 to TRBJ1-2; tentative D call: TRBD1 (5 bases). CDR1 SNHLY and CDR2 FYNNEI come from the germline V gene. V lost 6 bases to trimming and J lost 0 bases, with 11 bases between them. The CDR3 contains 14 residues.

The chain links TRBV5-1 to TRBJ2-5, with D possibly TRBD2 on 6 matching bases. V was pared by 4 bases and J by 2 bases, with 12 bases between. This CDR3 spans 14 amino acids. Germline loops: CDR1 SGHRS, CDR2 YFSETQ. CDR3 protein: CASSRGEYQETQYF. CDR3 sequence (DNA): TGCGCCAGCAGCCGCGGGGAGTATCAAGAGACCCAGTACTTC.

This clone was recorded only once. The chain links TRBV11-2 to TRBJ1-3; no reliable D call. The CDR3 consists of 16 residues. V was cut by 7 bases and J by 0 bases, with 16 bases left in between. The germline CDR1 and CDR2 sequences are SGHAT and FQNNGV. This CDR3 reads CASTLFGRVSGNTIYF. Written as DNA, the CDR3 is TGTGCCAGCACCCTTTTCGGGCGCGTCTCTGGAAACACCATATATTTT.

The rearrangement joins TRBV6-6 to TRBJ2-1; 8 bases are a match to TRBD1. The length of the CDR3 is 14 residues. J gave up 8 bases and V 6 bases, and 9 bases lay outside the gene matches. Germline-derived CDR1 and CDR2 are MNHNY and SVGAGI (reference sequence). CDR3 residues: CASSPPGQGDEQFF. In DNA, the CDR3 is TGTGCCAGCAGCCCCCCTGGACAGGGCGATGAGCAGTTCTTC.

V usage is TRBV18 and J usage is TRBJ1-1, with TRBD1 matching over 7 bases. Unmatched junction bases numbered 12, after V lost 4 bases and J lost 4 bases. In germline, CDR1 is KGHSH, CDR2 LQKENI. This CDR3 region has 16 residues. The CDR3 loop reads CASSLSIDRDGTEAFF. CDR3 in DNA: TGTGCCAGCTCACTGTCTATCGACAGGGACGGCACTGAAGCTTTCTTT.

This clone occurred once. The DNA for the CDR3 is TGTGCCAGCAGCTTAGGACAGGGCGACAGAGCACCCCTCCACTTT. This codes for CASSLGQGDRAPLHF. The chain employs TRBV11-2 and TRBJ1-6; TRBD1 agrees at 7 bases. Germline CDR1 is SGHAT and CDR2 is FQNNGV. V dropped 1 base and J dropped 11; count of bases not matched to a gene: 8. This CDR3 has 15 residues.

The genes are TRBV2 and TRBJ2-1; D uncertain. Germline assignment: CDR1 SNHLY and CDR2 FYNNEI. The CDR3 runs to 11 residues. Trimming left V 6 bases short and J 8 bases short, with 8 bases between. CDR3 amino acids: CASSLGYEQFF. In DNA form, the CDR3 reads TGTGCCAGCAGCCTGGGCTATGAGCAGTTCTTC.

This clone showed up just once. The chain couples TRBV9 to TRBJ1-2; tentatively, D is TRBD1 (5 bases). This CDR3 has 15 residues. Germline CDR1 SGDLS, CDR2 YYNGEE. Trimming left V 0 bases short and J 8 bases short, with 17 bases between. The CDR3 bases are TGTGCCAGCAGCGTAGATGGGACCCGGACGGCCGGCTACACCTTC. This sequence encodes CASSVDGTRTAGYTF. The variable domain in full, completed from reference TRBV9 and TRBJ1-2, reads DSGVTQTPKHLITATGQRVTLRCSPRSGDLSVYWYQQSLDQGLQFLIQYYNGEERAKGNILERFSAQQFPDLHSELNLSSLELGDSALYFCASSVDGTRTAGYTFGSGTRLTVV.